This T cell receptor beta chain was retrieved from a study of T cell responses to AZD1222 COVID-19 vaccine. Study results and limitations: Among the donors, most were white British and more were female, and clonal diversity was possibly underestimated.

Sequencing was performed with immunoSEQ multiplex PCR; in TCRdb, only in-frame clones are kept and a portion is missing. The sample lists approximately 150,000 clones; roughly 92% were seen once. About this clone: Its matching antigen is unknown.

Germline CDR1 reads SQVTM; CDR2 reads ANQGSEA. J was trimmed by 2 bases and V by 6 bases; bases with no gene match: 6. The CDR3 is made up of 13 amino acids. Sequenced here: peripheral blood, sampled 28 days after the second AZD1222 dose. The TCR sequence derives from an adult who received the AZD1222 COVID-19 vaccine. The rearrangement joins TRBV29-1 to TRBJ1-2, with 7 bases aligning to TRBD1. CDR3 DNA: TGCAGCGTGGCAGACAGGGAAAACTATGGCTACACCTTC. This sequence encodes CSVADRENYGYTF. The full variable domain, its missing parts supplied by reference TRBV29-1 and TRBJ1-2, is SAVISQKPSRDICQRGTSLTIQCQVDSQVTMMFWYRQQPGQSLTLIATANQGSEATYESGFVIDKFPISRPNLTFSTLTVSNMSPEDSSIYLCSVADRENYGYTFGSGTRLTVV.